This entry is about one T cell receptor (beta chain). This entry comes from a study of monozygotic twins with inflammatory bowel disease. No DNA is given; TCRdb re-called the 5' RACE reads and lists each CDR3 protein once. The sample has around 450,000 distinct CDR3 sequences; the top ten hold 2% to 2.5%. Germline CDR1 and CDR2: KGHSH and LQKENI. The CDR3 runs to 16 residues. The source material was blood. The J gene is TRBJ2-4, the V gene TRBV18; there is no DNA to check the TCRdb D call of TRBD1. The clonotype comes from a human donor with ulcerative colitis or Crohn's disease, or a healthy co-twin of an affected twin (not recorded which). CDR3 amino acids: CASSPPLTGEKNIQYF.